This T cell receptor (beta chain) was retrieved from a study of a mutant IDH1 vaccine in newly diagnosed glioma. Study in general: Commencement of vaccination occurred 4-6 weeks following radiotherapy alone, or concurrently with temozolomide cycles. Previous care, which was radiotherapy, temozolomide, or both, most often involved both.

Method: immunoSEQ multiplex PCR; TCRdb's copy keeps in-frame clones and lacks some. The sample lists about 74,000 clones; about 87% were seen once. For this clone: As yet, its antigen is unknown.

Noted time point: week 35, safety follow-up. What each vaccine dose contained was 300 ug of mutant IDH1 20-mer peptide, accompanied by topical imiquimod. Weeks 1, 3, 5, 7, 11, 15, 19 and 23 were when patients received their eight vaccinations. Broader study findings: There were vaccine-induced immune responses in approximately 95% of the patients.

The CDR3 covers 13 residues. V was shortened by 3 bases and J by 1 base, with 6 bases between the two germline ends. Germline assignment: CDR1 SGHVS and CDR2 FQNEAQ. This specimen consisted of PBMCs, obtained from a glioma patient whose treatment included an IDH1 peptide vaccine. The receptor's source is a man aged 25-40 years with glioma. V is TRBV7-8 and J is TRBJ1-1, with D possibly matching TRBD1 (6 bases). This chain's CDR3 is CASSLTGNTEAFF. CDR3 bases: TGTGCCAGCAGCTTGACAGGGAACACTGAAGCTTTCTTT.